This is a list of T cell receptor beta chains from one sample in a study of shared clonotypes between healthy human individuals. Profiling relied on immunoSEQ multiplex PCR, and the TCRdb table lists in-frame clones only, not all of them. The sample has hundreds of thousands of clones; roughly 73% are singletons. The sample comprised memory CD4+ T cells sorted from blood. These TCRs come from a woman in her 30s in good health. The CDR3 runs from the conserved cysteine through the conserved F or W. The order of the fields is D gene, J gene, clone size, CDR3 length, V gene, CDR3 DNA, CDR3 protein. A D gene is named only where the DNA matches it firmly. Not all rows give a size; the values are once, few, many and, for expanded clones, a class.

>TRBD2|TRBJ2-7|-|17|TRBV9
TGTGCCAGCAGCGGCGGGACTAGCGGGAGTCCTTTGTTCGAGCAGTACTTC
CASSGGTSGSPLFEQYF
>-|TRBJ1-5|many|15|TRBV5-8
TGTGCCAGCAGCTTAGACTATTCGTACAGCCGGCCCCAGCATTTT
CASSLDYSYSRPQHF
>-|TRBJ1-1|-|13|TRBV19
TGTGCCAGTAGTAAACAGGGAAACACTGAAGCTTTCTTT
CASSKQGNTEAFF
>-|TRBJ2-7|-|13|TRBV18
TGTGCCAGCTCACGCGGGGCGCGGGACGAGCAGTACTTC
CASSRGARDEQYF
>-|TRBJ1-4|-|15|TRBV5-8
TGTGCCAGCAGCTTGGTCCTGGTGACTAATGAAAAACTGTTTTTT
CASSLVLVTNEKLFF
>-|TRBJ1-1|few|15|TRBV28
TGTGCCAGCAGTTCTCCCGGGACGGCGAACACTGAAGCTTTCTTT
CASSSPGTANTEAFF
>-|TRBJ1-1|-|12|TRBV19
TGTGCCAGTAGCCGATCGGGACCTGAAGCTTTCTTT
CASSRSGPEAFF
>-|TRBJ2-1|once|15|TRBV25-1
TGTGCCAGCAGTGACTTCGTGGGACAATACAATGAGCAGTTCTTC
CASSDFVGQYNEQFF
>TRBD2|TRBJ2-2|few|15|TRBV6-6
TGTGCCAGCAGGTTCTCCGGGGAGGGAGAAGGGGAGCTGTTTTTT
CASRFSGEGEGELFF
>TRBD2|TRBJ2-7|few|11|TRBV29-1
TGCAGCGTACAAATAGCGGGACAACAGTACTTC
CSVQIAGQQYF
>-|TRBJ2-2|many|14|TRBV7-9
TGTGCCAGCAGCTTAAGTCCCCTCACCGGGGAGCTGTTTTTT
CASSLSPLTGELFF
>TRBD2|TRBJ2-5|-|18|TRBV10-3
TGTGCCATCAGTGAGTCGACAGGACTAGCGGGAGTGGGGGAGACCCAGTACTTC
CAISESTGLAGVGETQYF
>TRBD2|TRBJ2-3|-|17|TRBV10-3
TGTGCCATCAGTGAGTCATTAGCGGGAACTAGCACAGATACGCAGTATTTT
CAISESLAGTSTDTQYF
>-|TRBJ2-3|-|15|TRBV5-1
TGCGCCAGCAGCCCGCGCCTAGGGCAGACAGATACGCAGTATTTT
CASSPRLGQTDTQYF
>-|TRBJ2-5|-|12|TRBV29-1
TGCAGCGTTGATTCAGGGAGAGAGACCCAGTACTTC
CSVDSGRETQYF
>TRBD2|TRBJ2-1|-|18|TRBV27
TGTGCCAGCAGTCCGTCTAGGGTCGGACTAGCGGGAGCACGGGAGCAGTTCTTC
CASSPSRVGLAGAREQFF
>-|TRBJ1-4|-|13|TRBV10-3
TGTGCCATCAGTGAGTGGTTTGGCCGGTGGGTGTTTTTT
CAISEWFGRWVFF
>-|TRBJ1-5|-|14|TRBV19
TGTGCCAGTAGTATGACAGTTAGCAATCAGCCCCAGCATTTT
CASSMTVSNQPQHF
>-|TRBJ1-4|once|16|TRBV10-3
TGTGCCATCAGTGAGTCGGCGGGGCTAGCTAATGAAAAACTGTTTTTT
CAISESAGLANEKLFF
>TRBD1|TRBJ2-7|many|15|TRBV27
TGTGCCAGCAGTTTAATCGGGACAGGGCGATACGAGCAGTACTTC
CASSLIGTGRYEQYF
>TRBD2|TRBJ2-7|many|15|TRBV28
TGTGCCAGCAGTTTATCCAGCGGGAGTCACTACGAGCAGTACTTC
CASSLSSGSHYEQYF
>-|TRBJ2-3|once|15|TRBV7-9
TGTGCCAGCAGCTTAGTGGGCCTGAGCACAGATACGCAGTATTTT
CASSLVGLSTDTQYF
>TRBD1|TRBJ1-4|-|15|TRBV5-8
TGTGCCAGCAGCTTGGGACAGGGGATAGGGGAAAAACTGTTTTTT
CASSLGQGIGEKLFF
>-|TRBJ1-2|-|13|TRBV7-8
TGTGCCAGCAGCTTAGGACCTAACTATGGCTACACCTTC
CASSLGPNYGYTF
>-|TRBJ1-5|-|14|TRBV9
TGTGCCAGCAGCCCACAGGGCTCCGGTCAGCCCCAGCATTTT
CASSPQGSGQPQHF
>TRBD2|TRBJ2-1|-|15|TRBV2
TGTGCCAGCAGCGGTATCGCGGGAGGGTACAATGAGCAGTTCTTC
CASSGIAGGYNEQFF
>-|TRBJ2-7|-|12|TRBV6-6
TGTGCCAGCAGATCGGGAGACTACGAGCAGTACTTC
CASRSGDYEQYF
>-|TRBJ2-6|-|15|TRBV7-7
TGTGCCAGCAGCTTAGGGGGCTCAGGGGCCAACGTCCTGACTTTC
CASSLGGSGANVLTF
>-|TRBJ1-2|-|18|TRBV28
TGTGCCAGCAGTTTATCCGGGCTTAGGGGAAGTGCTAACTATGGCTACACCTTC
CASSLSGLRGSANYGYTF
>-|TRBJ1-5|-|15|TRBV9
TGTGCCAGCAGCGGAGCCCTTTCTAGCAATCAGCCCCAGCATTTT
CASSGALSSNQPQHF
>-|TRBJ2-5|-|11|TRBV7-2
TGTGCCAGCAGCTACGATGTGACCCAGTACTTC
CASSYDVTQYF
>-|TRBJ2-1|-|16|TRBV6-1
TGTGCCAGCAGTGGTGGACTGCCCTACTCCTACAATGAGCAGTTCTTC
CASSGGLPYSYNEQFF
>-|TRBJ1-4|-|15|TRBV5-6
TGTGCCAGCAGTGACAGGAGGTTTCCTAATGAAAAACTGTTTTTT
CASSDRRFPNEKLFF
>TRBD1|TRBJ2-6|-|16|TRBV28
TGTGCCAGCAGTCGGGACAGGAGCTCTGGGGCCAACGTCCTGACTTTC
CASSRDRSSGANVLTF
>-|TRBJ1-4|-|15|TRBV4-1
TGCGCCAGCAGCCAAGAAGTAGGTCGCAATGAAAAACTGTTTTTT
CASSQEVGRNEKLFF
>-|TRBJ2-1|-|15|TRBV9
TGTGCCAGCAGCGCCGGCACTGTGTCCTACAATGAGCAGTTCTTC
CASSAGTVSYNEQFF
>-|TRBJ2-5|-|12|TRBV2
TGTGCCAGCAGTGAACCCCAAGAGACCCAGTACTTC
CASSEPQETQYF
>-|TRBJ2-1|-|15|TRBV28
TGTGCCAGCAGTTTAGGAGGAGGGTCCTACAATGAGCAGTTCTTC
CASSLGGGSYNEQFF
>-|TRBJ1-3|few|13|TRBV10-2
TGCGCCAGCAAACGTAGCTCTGGAAACACCATATATTTT
CASKRSSGNTIYF
>-|TRBJ2-5|once|13|TRBV6-1
TGTGCCAGCACCTTACAGGGTCCGGGGACCCAGTACTTC
CASTLQGPGTQYF
>-|TRBJ1-1|once|14|TRBV6-5
TGTGCCAGCGTAAAAGGGGGTGGGAGAGCTGAAGCTTTCTTT
CASVKGGGRAEAFF
>TRBD2|TRBJ2-3|-|16|TRBV2
TGTGCCAGCAGTGGCACGGGGGGGGCGAGCACAGATACGCAGTATTTT
CASSGTGGASTDTQYF